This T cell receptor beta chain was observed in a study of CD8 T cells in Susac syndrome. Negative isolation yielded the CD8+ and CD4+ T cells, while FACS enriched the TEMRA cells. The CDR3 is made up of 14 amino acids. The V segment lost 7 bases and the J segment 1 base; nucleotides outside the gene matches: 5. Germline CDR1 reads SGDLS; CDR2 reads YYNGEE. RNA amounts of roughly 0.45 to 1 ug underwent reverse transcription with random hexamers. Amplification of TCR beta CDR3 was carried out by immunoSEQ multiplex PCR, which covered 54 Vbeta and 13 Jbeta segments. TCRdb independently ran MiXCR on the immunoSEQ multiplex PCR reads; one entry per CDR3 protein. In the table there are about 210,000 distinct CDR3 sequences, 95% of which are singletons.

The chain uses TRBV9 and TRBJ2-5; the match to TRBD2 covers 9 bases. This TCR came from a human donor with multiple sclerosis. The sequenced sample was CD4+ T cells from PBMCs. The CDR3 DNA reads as TGTGCCAGCCGCAAGCGGGGGGCCCAAGAGACCCAGTACTTC. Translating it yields CASRKRGAQETQYF.